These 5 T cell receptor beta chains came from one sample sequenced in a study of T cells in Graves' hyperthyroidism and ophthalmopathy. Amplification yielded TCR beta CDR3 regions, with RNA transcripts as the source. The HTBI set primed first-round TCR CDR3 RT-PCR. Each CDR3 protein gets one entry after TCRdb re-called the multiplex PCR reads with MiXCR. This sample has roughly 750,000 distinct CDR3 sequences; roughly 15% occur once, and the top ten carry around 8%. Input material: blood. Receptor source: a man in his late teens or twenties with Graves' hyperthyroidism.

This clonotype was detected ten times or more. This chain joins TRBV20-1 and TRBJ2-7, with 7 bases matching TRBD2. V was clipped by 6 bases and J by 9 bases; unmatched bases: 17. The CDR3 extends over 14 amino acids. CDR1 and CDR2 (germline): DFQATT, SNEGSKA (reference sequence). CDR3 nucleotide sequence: TGCAGTGCGGCCGCGGCGGGAGCAATGTCGCTGCAGTACTTC. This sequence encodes CSAAAAGAMSLQYF.

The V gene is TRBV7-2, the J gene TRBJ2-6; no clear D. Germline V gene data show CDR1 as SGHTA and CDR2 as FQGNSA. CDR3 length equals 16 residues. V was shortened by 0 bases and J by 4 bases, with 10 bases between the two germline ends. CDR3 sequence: CASSLAIGRGANVLTF. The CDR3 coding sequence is TGTGCCAGCAGCTTAGCGATCGGCCGCGGGGCCAACGTCCTGACTTTC.

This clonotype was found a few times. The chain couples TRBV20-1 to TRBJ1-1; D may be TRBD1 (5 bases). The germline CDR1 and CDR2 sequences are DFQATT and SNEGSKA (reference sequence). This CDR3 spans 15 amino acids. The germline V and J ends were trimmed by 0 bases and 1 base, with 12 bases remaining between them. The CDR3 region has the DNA TGCAGTGCTAGAGATCCCAGGGAAGGGAACACTGAAGCTTTCTTT. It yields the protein CSARDPREGNTEAFF.

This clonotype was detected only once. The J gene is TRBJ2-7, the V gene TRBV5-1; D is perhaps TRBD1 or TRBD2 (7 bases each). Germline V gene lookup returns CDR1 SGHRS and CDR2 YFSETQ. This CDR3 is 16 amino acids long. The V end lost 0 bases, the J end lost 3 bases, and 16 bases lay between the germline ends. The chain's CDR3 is CASSLGPQGEGYEQYF. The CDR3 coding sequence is TGCGCCAGCAGCTTGGGTCCCCAGGGGGAGGGCTACGAGCAGTACTTC.

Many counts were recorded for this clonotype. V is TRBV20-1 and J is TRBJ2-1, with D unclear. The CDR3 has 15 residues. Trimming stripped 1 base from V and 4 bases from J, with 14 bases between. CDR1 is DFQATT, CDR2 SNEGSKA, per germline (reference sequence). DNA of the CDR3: TGCAGTGCTAGAGTTAGCACCCGAGGTTACAATGAGCAGTTCTTC. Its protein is CSARVSTRGYNEQFF.